A selection of T cell receptor beta chains follows, all from one sample in a study of cytomegalovirus exposure and HLA in healthy donors. Measured with immunoSEQ multiplex PCR; TCRdb has only the in-frame clones, and not every one. The data contain almost 200,000 clones, approximately 85% of them singletons. The specimen was PBMCs. Source of these receptors: a woman between 50 and 59 years old in good health and CMV-seronegative. Each CDR3 is given with its conserved first and last residue. Fields, in order: D gene, clone size, J gene, V gene, CDR3 protein, CDR3 DNA. A D gene is named only where the DNA matches it firmly. Expanded clones are given a class, and other clones once, few, many or no size at all.

TRBD2 - TRBJ2-7 TRBV30 CAWRDPRTGTSRHEQYF TGTGCCTGGAGGGACCCTCGAACCGGGACTAGCCGCCACGAGCAGTACTTC
- - TRBJ1-5 TRBV18 CASSLISGDQPQHF TGTGCCAGCTCACTCATTTCCGGAGATCAGCCCCAGCATTTT
- - TRBJ2-2 TRBV5-1 CASSLQANTGELFF TGCGCCAGCAGCTTGCAGGCGAACACCGGGGAGCTGTTTTTT
TRBD1 - TRBJ2-2 TRBV6-6 CASRNQGAGTGELFF TGTGCCAGCAGAAACCAGGGGGCGGGCACCGGGGAGCTGTTTTTT
- - TRBJ2-1 TRBV27 CASSLLAPPYNEQFF TGTGCCAGCAGTTTACTGGCACCCCCCTACAATGAGCAGTTCTTC
TRBD2 - TRBJ2-7 TRBV4-1 CASSQAGGSPYEQYF TGCGCCAGCAGCCAAGCTGGCGGGAGTCCCTACGAGCAGTACTTC
- - TRBJ1-2 TRBV5-5 CASSLGRGSGYTF TGTGCCAGCAGCTTGGGCAGGGGCTCTGGCTACACCTTC
TRBD2 - TRBJ2-5 TRBV15 CATSRGWFGTSGIQETQYF TGTGCCACCAGCAGAGGATGGTTCGGGACTAGCGGAATCCAAGAGACCCAGTACTTC
TRBD1 once TRBJ2-7 TRBV30 CAWSLTGAALSSYEQYF TGTGCCTGGAGTCTGACAGGGGCAGCGTTGAGCTCCTACGAGCAGTACTTC
TRBD1 - TRBJ2-7 TRBV27 CASSLPGTGLYEQYF TGTGCCAGCAGTTTACCCGGGACAGGGCTATACGAGCAGTACTTC
TRBD2 - TRBJ2-4 TRBV6-6 CASRRGGEQNIQYF TGTGCCAGCAGGCGGGGAGGGGAACAAAACATTCAGTACTTC
- - TRBJ1-1 TRBV28 CASSPWQGTNTEAFF TGTGCCAGCAGTCCCTGGCAGGGAACCAACACTGAAGCTTTCTTT
- few TRBJ2-1 TRBV5-4 CASSIGGATSYNEQFF TGTGCCAGCAGCATTGGGGGGGCCACCTCCTACAATGAGCAGTTCTTC
TRBD1 - TRBJ2-2 TRBV27 CASRRPGGTGELFF TGTGCCAGCAGACGTCCAGGGGGCACCGGGGAGCTGTTTTTT
- - TRBJ2-3 TRBV2 CASSGGRYLSTDTQYF TGTGCCAGCAGTGGGGGGCGTTACCTTAGCACAGATACGCAGTATTTT
- - TRBJ2-2 TRBV7-9 CASSTQRGAELFF TGTGCCAGCAGCACCCAAAGGGGCGCGGAGCTGTTTTTT
TRBD2 - TRBJ2-1 TRBV4-3 CASSQRLAGSLEQFF TGCGCCAGCAGCCAACGACTAGCGGGATCCCTTGAGCAGTTCTTC
- - TRBJ1-1 TRBV6-4 CASSVGLGANTEAFF TGTGCCAGCAGTGTAGGATTAGGGGCCAACACTGAAGCTTTCTTT
- - TRBJ2-7 TRBV14 CASSQGGRDSYEQYF TGTGCCAGCAGCCAAGGGGGCAGGGATAGCTACGAGCAGTACTTC
TRBD1 few TRBJ2-5 TRBV7-2 CASSLRATGGRETQYF TGTGCCAGCAGCTTACGTGCGACAGGGGGCCGGGAGACCCAGTACTTC
TRBD1 - TRBJ2-3 TRBV19 CASSVRGPADTQYF TGTGCCAGTAGTGTCAGGGGGCCCGCAGATACGCAGTATTTT
- - TRBJ1-1 TRBV27 CASSPGHYTEAFF TGTGCCAGCAGTCCCGGACACTACACTGAAGCTTTCTTT
- - TRBJ2-2 TRBV28 CASRLGGELFF TGTGCCAGCAGGCTAGGCGGGGAGCTGTTTTTT
TRBD2 - TRBJ2-3 TRBV6-4 CASSPGLSTDTQYF TGTGCCAGCAGTCCGGGACTAAGCACAGATACGCAGTATTTT
- - TRBJ1-1 TRBV5-5 CASSPRHPMNTEAFF TGTGCCAGCAGCCCCAGGCACCCAATGAACACTGAAGCTTTCTTT
- - TRBJ2-7 TRBV15 CATSPGRTPYEQYF TGTGCCACCAGCCCGGGGAGGACGCCCTACGAGCAGTACTTC
- few TRBJ2-7 TRBV9 CASSVDWQRSYEQYF TGTGCCAGCAGCGTAGACTGGCAGCGGTCCTACGAGCAGTACTTC
TRBD1 few TRBJ2-5 TRBV7-8 CASSRDRGETQYF TGTGCCAGCAGCCGGGACAGGGGAGAGACCCAGTACTTC
TRBD2 - TRBJ2-7 TRBV28 CASSLGDGPAGRQKYF TGTGCCAGCAGTTTGGGGGACGGCCCGGCCGGGAGGCAAAAATACTTC
- - TRBJ1-3 TRBV19 CASKFDRDSGNTIYF TGTGCCAGTAAGTTTGACAGAGACTCTGGAAACACCATATATTTT
- - TRBJ1-5 TRBV7-2 CASSFRVGDQPQHF TGTGCCAGCAGCTTCAGGGTAGGGGATCAGCCCCAGCATTTT
TRBD1 - TRBJ2-7 TRBV7-9 CASSSTGQVLYEQYF TGTGCCAGCAGCTCAACGGGACAGGTGTTATACGAGCAGTACTTC
- - TRBJ2-7 TRBV2 CASSEVANFSYEQYF TGTGCCAGCAGTGAGGTGGCAAATTTTTCCTACGAGCAGTACTTC
TRBD2 - TRBJ2-1 TRBV28 CASTPSGSNEQFF TGTGCCAGCACTCCTAGCGGGAGCAATGAGCAGTTCTTC
TRBD2 - TRBJ2-5 TRBV28 CASSLPSGRYEQYF TGTGCCAGCAGTTTACCTAGCGGGAGATATGAGCAGTACTTC
TRBD2 - TRBJ2-1 TRBV5-1 CASSLIASGSINEQFF TGCGCCAGCAGCCTAATCGCCAGCGGGAGTATCAATGAGCAGTTCTTC
TRBD1 - TRBJ1-3 TRBV6-7 CASSYRQGRNTIYF TGTGCCAGCAGTTACCGACAGGGAAGGAACACCATATATTTT
TRBD1 - TRBJ1-4 TRBV28 CASRTGGNEKLFF TGTGCCAGCAGGACAGGGGGCAATGAAAAACTGTTTTTT
- once TRBJ1-2 TRBV20-1 CSARGLYGYTF TGCAGTGCTAGAGGACTATATGGCTACACCTTC
TRBD2 - TRBJ2-1 TRBV25-1 CASSLSGREQFF TGTGCCAGCAGTCTAAGCGGGAGGGAGCAGTTCTTC
- - TRBJ2-7 TRBV21-1 CASSPRRQGANYEQYF TGTGCCAGCAGCCCTCGAAGACAGGGGGCGAACTACGAGCAGTACTTC
- - TRBJ2-3 TRBV9 CASSSQGLGPDTQYF TGTGCCAGCAGCTCTCAGGGCCTCGGGCCGGATACGCAGTATTTT
TRBD2 once TRBJ2-1 TRBV5-1 CASSLAGVINEQFF TGCGCCAGCAGCTTAGCGGGAGTAATCAATGAGCAGTTCTTC
- - TRBJ2-3 TRBV11-2 CASSLWFPGNTDTQYF TGTGCCAGCAGCTTATGGTTCCCCGGGAACACAGATACGCAGTATTTT
- - TRBJ1-1 TRBV18 CASSPRRDKNTEAFF TGTGCCAGCTCACCACGAAGGGACAAGAACACTGAAGCTTTCTTT
- - TRBJ1-2 TRBV5-6 CASSPRQAAPIGYTF TGTGCCAGCAGCCCGCGCCAGGCCGCACCAATTGGCTACACCTTC
- few TRBJ2-5 TRBV6-6 CASERFIGETQYF TGTGCCAGCGAGCGGTTTATCGGAGAGACCCAGTACTTC
TRBD1 - TRBJ2-1 TRBV7-3 CASSSQGANYNEQFF TGTGCCAGCAGCTCACAGGGGGCGAATTACAATGAGCAGTTCTTC
- - TRBJ2-7 TRBV27 CASSSLGSYEQYF TGTGCCAGCAGTTCCTTGGGCAGTTACGAGCAGTACTTC
TRBD1 - TRBJ2-7 TRBV28 CATRGPATYEQYF TGTGCCACCAGGGGGCCCGCTACCTACGAGCAGTACTTC
TRBD2 - TRBJ2-1 TRBV27 CASSARTSGRAYNEQFF TGTGCCAGCAGTGCACGGACTAGCGGGAGGGCTTACAATGAGCAGTTCTTC
- - TRBJ1-5 TRBV19 CASRQEPNSNQPQHF TGTGCCAGTAGACAGGAACCCAATAGCAATCAGCCCCAGCATTTT
- - TRBJ1-3 TRBV13 CASSLGWGEENTIYF TGTGCCAGCAGCCTAGGTTGGGGGGAGGAAAACACCATATATTTT